This T cell receptor (beta chain) is drawn from a study of T cell clonotyping in hematopoietic cell transplantation. Whole-study findings and limits: At the given depth, recipient repertoires were over 97% de novo clonotypes. Recipient TCR diversity dropped after transplant; expanded clonotypes rose from day 30 to 180.

This table comes from immunoSEQ multiplex PCR, and its TCRdb copy is limited to in-frame clones, with some not included. The repertoire holds several thousand clones, with approximately 80% as singletons. With regard to this clone: Its specificity is unknown.

The length of the CDR3 is 13 residues. Trimming left V 4 bases short and J 3 bases short, with 12 bases between. The germline gives CDR1 GTSNPN, CDR2 SVGIG (reference sequence). The origin of this receptor is a female patient between 25 and 45 years old who had an allogeneic stem cell transplant, so the T cells may come from the graft donor. Some clones in this sample may be carry-over from other donors' samples. V gene TRBV30 combines with J gene TRBJ1-2; a weak D match, TRBD1 (5 bases). The specimen was PBMCs, collected 100 days after allogeneic stem cell transplant. As DNA, the CDR3 is TGTGCCTGGACCCGGGACCTTCACTATGGCTACACCTTC. Its translation is CAWTRDLHYGYTF.